The clone carrying this TCR beta chain was recorded a few times. This record belongs to a study of T cell changes during pregnancy in multiple sclerosis. The repertoire was sequenced with immunoSEQ multiplex PCR; TCRdb's copy has only in-frame clones and lacks some. The sample shows about 34,000 clones, about 90% of them seen only once. The receptor was derived from a female donor with multiple sclerosis, enrolled in a pregnancy study. The sequencing used CD8+ T cells from peripheral blood mononuclear cells, collected in the third trimester of pregnancy.

The CDR3 coding sequence is TGTGCCAGCAGCCCACTAGCGCCAGATACGCAGTATTTT. It encodes CASSPLAPDTQYF. The chain employs TRBV7-2 and TRBJ2-3, with 7 nucleotides matching TRBD2. The CDR3 sequence is 13 residues long. J gave up 4 bases and V 5 bases, and 3 bases lay outside the gene matches. Germline loops: CDR1 SGHTA, CDR2 FQGNSA.